This TCR beta chain was sequenced in a study of blood T cell repertoires in COVID-19. The ends were cut back, 3 bases at V and 4 bases at J, with 10 bases in the middle. The CDR3 runs to 14 residues. Germline V gene sequence: CDR1 MNHEY, CDR2 SMNVEV (reference sequence). Per the original data handling: The authors estimated nucleated cell counts from reference gene primer amplification. Here immunoSEQ multiplex PCR was the method, and the copy in TCRdb shows in-frame clones only, minus some. V and J calls and clone size are those listed in that table; D and trimming were worked out from the DNA. In the table there are about 190,000 clones, around 84% of which are singletons.

The clonotype originates from a human donor in a cohort sampled during active COVID-19. This chain uses TRBV27 with TRBJ2-1, with a tentative D call TRBD1 (5 bases). Sequencing was performed on peripheral blood. The CDR3 region has the DNA TGTGCCAGCAGTTTCATTACAGGTTACAATGAGCAGTTCTTC. Its translation is CASSFITGYNEQFF.